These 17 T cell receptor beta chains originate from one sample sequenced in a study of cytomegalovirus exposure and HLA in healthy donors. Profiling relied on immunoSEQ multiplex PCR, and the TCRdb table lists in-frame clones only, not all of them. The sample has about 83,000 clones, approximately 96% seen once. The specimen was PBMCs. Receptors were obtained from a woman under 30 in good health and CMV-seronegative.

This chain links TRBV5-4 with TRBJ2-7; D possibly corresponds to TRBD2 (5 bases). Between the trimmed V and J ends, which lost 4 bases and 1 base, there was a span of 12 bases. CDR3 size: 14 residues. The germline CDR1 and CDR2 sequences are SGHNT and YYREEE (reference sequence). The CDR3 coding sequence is TGTGCCAGCAGCGCCGGGGTTGGTTCCTACGAGCAGTACTTC. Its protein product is CASSAGVGSYEQYF.

In DNA, the CDR3 is TGCGCCAGCAGCCAAGATGGGCGGGGTAGCAATCAGCCCCAGCATTTT. Translating gives CASSQDGRGSNQPQHF. V gene TRBV4-1 combines with J gene TRBJ1-5; D remains ambiguous. Trimming stripped 0 bases from V and 0 bases from J, with 9 bases between. CDR1 MGHRA and CDR2 YSYEKL come from the germline V gene. The CDR3 has 16 amino acids.

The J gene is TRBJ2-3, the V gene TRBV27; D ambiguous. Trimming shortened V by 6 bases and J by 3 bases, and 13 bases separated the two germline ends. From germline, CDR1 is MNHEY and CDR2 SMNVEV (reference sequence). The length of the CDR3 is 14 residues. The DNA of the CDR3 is TGTGCCAGCAGAGGTCAGGCTCTAACAGATACGCAGTATTTT. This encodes CASRGQALTDTQYF.

The CDR3 DNA reads as TGTGCCAGCAGCTCTAACACGGGGACTGAAGCTTTCTTT. Encoded protein: CASSSNTGTEAFF. The V gene is TRBV21-1, the J gene TRBJ1-1. TRBV21-1 is an annotated pseudogene. The CDR3 spans 13 residues.

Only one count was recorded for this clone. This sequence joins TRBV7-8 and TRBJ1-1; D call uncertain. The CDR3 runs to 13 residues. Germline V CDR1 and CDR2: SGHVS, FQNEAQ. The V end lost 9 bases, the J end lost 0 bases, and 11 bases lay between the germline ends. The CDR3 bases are TGTGCCAGTCGAGGATTCATGAACACTGAAGCTTTCTTT. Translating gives CASRGFMNTEAFF. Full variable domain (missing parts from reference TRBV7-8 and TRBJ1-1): GAGVSQSPRYKVAKRGQDVALRCDPISGHVSLFWYQQALGQGPEFLTYFQNEAQLDKSGLPSDRFFAERPEGSVSTLKIQRTQQEDSAVYLCASRGFMNTEAFFGQGTRLTVV.

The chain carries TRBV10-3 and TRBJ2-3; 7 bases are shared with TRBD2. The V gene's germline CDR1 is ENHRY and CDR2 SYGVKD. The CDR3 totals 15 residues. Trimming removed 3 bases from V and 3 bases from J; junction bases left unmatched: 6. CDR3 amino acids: CAISDGRASTDTQYF. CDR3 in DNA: TGTGCCATCAGTGATGGGAGGGCCTCGACAGATACGCAGTATTTT.

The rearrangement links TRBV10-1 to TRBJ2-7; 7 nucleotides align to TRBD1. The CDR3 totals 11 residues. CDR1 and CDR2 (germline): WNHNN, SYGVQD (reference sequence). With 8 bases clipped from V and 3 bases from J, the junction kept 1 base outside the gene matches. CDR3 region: CASGTVYEQYF. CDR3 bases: TGCGCCAGCGGGACAGTCTACGAGCAGTACTTC.

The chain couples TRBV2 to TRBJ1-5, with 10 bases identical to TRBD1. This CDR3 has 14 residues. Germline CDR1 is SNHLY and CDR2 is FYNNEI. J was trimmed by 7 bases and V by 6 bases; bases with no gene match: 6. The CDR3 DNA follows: TGTGCCAGCAGCCCGACAGGGGGCGGGCAGCCCCAGCATTTT. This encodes CASSPTGGGQPQHF.

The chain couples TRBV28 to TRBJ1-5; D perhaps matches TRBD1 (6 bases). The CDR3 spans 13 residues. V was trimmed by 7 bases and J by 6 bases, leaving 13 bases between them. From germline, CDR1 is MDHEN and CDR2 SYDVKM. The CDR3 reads CASKNRVSQPQHF. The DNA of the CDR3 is TGTGCCAGCAAGAACAGGGTTAGTCAGCCCCAGCATTTT.

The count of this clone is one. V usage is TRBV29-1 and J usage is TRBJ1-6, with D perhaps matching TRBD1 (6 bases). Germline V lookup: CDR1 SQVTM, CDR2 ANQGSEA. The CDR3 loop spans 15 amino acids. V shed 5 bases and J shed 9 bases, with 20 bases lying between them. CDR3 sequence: CSVLEDTGSRSPLHF. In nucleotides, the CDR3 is TGCAGCGTTCTTGAAGACACAGGGAGTCGTTCACCCCTCCACTTT.

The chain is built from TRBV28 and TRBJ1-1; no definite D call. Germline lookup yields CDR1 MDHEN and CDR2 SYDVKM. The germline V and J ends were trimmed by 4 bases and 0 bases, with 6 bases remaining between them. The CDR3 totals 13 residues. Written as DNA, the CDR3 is TGTGCCAGCAGTTCCTTTTTGAACACTGAAGCTTTCTTT. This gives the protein CASSSFLNTEAFF.

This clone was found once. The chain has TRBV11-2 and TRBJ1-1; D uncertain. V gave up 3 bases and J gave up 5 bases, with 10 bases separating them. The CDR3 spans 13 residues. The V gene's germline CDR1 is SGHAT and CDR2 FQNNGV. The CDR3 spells CASSLEGRTEAFF. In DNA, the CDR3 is TGTGCCAGCAGCTTGGAGGGCCGTACTGAAGCTTTCTTT.

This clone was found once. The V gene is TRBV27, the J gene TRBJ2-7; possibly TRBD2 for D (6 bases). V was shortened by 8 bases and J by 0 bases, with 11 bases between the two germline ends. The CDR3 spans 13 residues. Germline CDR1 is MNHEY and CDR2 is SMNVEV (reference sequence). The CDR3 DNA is TGTGCCAGCGGGCGGGGACTCTCCTACGAGCAGTACTTC. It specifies CASGRGLSYEQYF.

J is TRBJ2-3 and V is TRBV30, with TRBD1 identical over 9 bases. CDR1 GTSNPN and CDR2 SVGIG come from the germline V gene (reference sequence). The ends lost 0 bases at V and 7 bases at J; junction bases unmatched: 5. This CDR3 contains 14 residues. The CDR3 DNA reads TGTGCCTGGAGTGTAGGGACAGGGTCATATACGCAGTATTTT. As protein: CAWSVGTGSYTQYF. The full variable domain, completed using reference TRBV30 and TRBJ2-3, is SQTIHQWPATLVQPVGSPLSLECTVEGTSNPNLYWYRQAAGRGLQLLFYSVGIGQISSEVPQNLSASRPQDRQFILSSKKLLLSDSGFYLCAWSVGTGSYTQYFGPGTRLTVL.

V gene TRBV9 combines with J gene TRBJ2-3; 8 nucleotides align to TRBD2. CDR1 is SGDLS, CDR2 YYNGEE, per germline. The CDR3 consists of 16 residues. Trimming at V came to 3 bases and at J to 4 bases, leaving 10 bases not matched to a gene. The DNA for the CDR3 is TGTGCCAGCAGCGGCACCGGGACTAGATACCCAGATACGCAGTATTTT. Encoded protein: CASSGTGTRYPDTQYF.

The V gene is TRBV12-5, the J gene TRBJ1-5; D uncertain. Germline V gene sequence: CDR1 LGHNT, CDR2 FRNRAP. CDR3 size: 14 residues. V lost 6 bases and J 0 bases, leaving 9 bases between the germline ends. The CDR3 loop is CASGDGDSNQPQHF. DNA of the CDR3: TGTGCTAGTGGCGACGGGGATAGCAATCAGCCCCAGCATTTT.

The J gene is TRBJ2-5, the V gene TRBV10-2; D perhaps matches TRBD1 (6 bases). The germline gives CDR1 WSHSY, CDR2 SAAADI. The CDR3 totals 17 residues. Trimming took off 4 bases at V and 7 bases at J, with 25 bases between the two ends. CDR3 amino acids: CASSVLPASLLQGTQYF. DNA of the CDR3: TGCGCCAGCAGTGTATTACCGGCCAGTCTACTACAGGGGACCCAGTACTTC.